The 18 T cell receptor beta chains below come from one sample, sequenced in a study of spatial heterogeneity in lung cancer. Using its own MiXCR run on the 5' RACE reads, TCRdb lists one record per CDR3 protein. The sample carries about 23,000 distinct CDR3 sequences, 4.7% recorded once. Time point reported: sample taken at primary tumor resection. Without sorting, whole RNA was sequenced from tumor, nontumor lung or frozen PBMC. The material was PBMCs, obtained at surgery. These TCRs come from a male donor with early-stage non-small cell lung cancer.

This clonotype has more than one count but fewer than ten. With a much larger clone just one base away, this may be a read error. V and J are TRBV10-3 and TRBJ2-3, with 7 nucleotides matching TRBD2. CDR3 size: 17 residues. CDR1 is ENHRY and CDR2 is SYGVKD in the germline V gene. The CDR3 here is CAIGESVTSHGTDTQYF. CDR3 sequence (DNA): TGTGCCATCGGTGAGTCCGTGACTAGCCATGGCACAGATACGCAGTATTTT.

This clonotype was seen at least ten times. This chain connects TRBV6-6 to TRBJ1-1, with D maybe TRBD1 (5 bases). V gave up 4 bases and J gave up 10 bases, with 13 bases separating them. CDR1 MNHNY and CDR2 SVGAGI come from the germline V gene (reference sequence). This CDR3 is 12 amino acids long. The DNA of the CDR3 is TGTGCCAGCAGTTCTGGGACTTTTACAGCTTTCTTT. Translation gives CASSSGTFTAFF.

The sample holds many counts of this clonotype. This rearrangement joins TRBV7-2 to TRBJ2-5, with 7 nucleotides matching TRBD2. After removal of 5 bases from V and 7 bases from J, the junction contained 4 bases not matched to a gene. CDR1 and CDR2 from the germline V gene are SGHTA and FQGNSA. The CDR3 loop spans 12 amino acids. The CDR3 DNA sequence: TGTGCCAGCAGCCCTGGGGGGGGGACCCAGTACTTC. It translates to CASSPGGGTQYF.

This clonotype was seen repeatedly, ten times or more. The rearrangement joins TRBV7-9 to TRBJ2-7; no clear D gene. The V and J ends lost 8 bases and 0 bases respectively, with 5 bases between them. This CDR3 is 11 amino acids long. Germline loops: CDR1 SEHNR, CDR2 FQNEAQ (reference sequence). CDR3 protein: CASGVSYEQYF. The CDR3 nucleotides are TGTGCCAGCGGGGTCTCCTACGAGCAGTACTTC.

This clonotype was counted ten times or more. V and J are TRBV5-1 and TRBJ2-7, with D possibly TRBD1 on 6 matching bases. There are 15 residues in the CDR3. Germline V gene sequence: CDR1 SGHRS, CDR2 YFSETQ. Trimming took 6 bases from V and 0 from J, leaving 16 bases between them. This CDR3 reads CASTPRGRSSYEQYF. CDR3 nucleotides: TGCGCCAGCACGCCCAGGGGACGGAGCTCCTACGAGCAGTACTTC.

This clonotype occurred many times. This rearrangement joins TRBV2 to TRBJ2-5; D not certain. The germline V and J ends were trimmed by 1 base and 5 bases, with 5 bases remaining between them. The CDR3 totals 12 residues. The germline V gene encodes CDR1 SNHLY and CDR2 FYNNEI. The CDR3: CASSEVSETQYF. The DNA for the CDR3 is TGTGCCAGCAGTGAAGTTAGCGAGACCCAGTACTTC.

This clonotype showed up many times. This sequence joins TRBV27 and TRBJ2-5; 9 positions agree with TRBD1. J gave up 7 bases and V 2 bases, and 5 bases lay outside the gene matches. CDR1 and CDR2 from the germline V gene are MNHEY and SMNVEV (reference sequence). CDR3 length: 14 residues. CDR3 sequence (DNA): TGTGCCAGCAGTTTACCCGGGACAGGGAGGACCCAGTACTTC. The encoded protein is CASSLPGTGRTQYF.

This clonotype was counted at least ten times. The CDR3 here is CATQRRGQQPQHF. CDR3 nucleotides: TGTGCCACCCAACGCCGCGGACAGCAGCCCCAGCATTTT. The J gene is TRBJ1-5, the V gene TRBV6-2 or TRBV6-3, with D possibly TRBD1 on 6 matching bases. The CDR3 sequence is 13 residues long. Germline V gene data show CDR1 as MNHEY and CDR2 as SVGEGT. Trimming took off 10 bases at V and 7 bases at J, with 17 bases between the two ends.

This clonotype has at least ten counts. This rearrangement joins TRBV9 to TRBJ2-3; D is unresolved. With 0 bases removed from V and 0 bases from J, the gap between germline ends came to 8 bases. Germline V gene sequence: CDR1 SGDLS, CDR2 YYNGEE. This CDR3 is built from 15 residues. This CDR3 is CASSVGPSSTDTQYF. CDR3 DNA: TGTGCCAGCAGCGTAGGCCCCTCTAGCACAGATACGCAGTATTTT.

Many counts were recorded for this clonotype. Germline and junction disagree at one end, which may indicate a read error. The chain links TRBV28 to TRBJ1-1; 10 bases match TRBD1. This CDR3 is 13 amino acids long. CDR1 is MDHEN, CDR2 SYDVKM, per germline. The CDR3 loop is CASSSGQGGTSLF. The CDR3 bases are TGTGCCAGCAGTTCAGGACAGGGGGGAACCTCTCTATTT.

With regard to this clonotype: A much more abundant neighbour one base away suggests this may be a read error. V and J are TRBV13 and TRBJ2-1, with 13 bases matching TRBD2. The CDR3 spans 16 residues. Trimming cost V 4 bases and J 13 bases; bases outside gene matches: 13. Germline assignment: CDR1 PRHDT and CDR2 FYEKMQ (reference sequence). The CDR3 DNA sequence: TGTGCCAGCAGCTCCGTTACTAGCGGGGGGGCCGGCGATCAGTTCTTC. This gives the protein CASSSVTSGGAGDQFF.

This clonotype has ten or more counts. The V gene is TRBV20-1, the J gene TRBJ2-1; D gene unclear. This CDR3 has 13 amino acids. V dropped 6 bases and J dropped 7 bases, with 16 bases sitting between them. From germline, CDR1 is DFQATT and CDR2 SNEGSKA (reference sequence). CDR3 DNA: TGCAGTGCCACACTCCAGGAGATTAATGAGCAGTTCTTC. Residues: CSATLQEINEQFF.

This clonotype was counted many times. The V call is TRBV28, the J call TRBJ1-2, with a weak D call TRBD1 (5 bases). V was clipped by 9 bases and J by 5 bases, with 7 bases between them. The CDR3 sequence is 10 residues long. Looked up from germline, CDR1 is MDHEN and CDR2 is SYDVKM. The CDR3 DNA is TGTGCCAGTCAGGGTTATGGCTACACCTTC. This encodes CASQGYGYTF.

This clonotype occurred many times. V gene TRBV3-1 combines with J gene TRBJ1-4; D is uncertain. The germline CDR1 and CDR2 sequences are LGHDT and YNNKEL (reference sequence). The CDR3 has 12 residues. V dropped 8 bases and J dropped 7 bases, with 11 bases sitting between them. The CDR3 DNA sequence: TGTGCCAGCGGGAGGTTAGTTGAAAAACTGTTTTTT. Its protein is CASGRLVEKLFF.

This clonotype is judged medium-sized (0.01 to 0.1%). CDR3 amino acids: CASSSGNTGELFF. CDR3 in DNA: TGTGCCAGCAGCTCTGGGAACACCGGGGAGCTGTTTTTT. This chain uses TRBV28 with TRBJ2-2, with D unresolved. CDR1 is MDHEN and CDR2 is SYDVKM in the germline V gene. The CDR3 has 13 amino acids. V lost 6 bases and J lost 1, with 6 bases in between.

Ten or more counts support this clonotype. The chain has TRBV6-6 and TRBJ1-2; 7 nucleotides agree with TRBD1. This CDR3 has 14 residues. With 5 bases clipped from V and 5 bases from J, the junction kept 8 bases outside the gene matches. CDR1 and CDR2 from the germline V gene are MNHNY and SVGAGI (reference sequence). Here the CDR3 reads CASSRDSEGYGYTF. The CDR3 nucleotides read TGTGCCAGCAGTCGGGACAGCGAGGGTTATGGCTACACCTTC.

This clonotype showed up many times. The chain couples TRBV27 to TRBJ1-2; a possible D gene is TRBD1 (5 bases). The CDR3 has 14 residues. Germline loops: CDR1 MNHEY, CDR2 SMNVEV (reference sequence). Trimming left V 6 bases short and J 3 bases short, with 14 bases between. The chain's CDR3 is CASRTAQGHYGYTF. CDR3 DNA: TGTGCCAGCAGGACCGCGCAGGGCCACTATGGCTACACCTTC.

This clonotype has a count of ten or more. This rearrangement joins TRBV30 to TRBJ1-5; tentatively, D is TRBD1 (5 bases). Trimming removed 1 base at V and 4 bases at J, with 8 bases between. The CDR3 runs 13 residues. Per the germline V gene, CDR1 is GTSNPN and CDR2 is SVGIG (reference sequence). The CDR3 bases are TGTGCCTGGAGTGCGGGGCCTAATCAGCCCCAGCATTTT. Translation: CAWSAGPNQPQHF.